The 2 T cell receptor beta chains in this list originate from one sample, sequenced in a study of PD-1 blockade in classical Hodgkin lymphoma. Assay: immunoSEQ multiplex PCR; the TCRdb copy retains only in-frame clones and omits some. The sample shows around 14,000 clones, around 93% of them seen only once. Time point denoted: newly diagnosed, previously untreated cHL patient sample. Thawed PBMCs underwent magnetic negative selection to obtain purified CD8+ T cells. Source material: CD8+ T cells from blood. Receptors originate from a human donor with classical Hodgkin lymphoma.

The chain employs TRBV9 and TRBJ2-7; tentatively, D is TRBD1 (6 bases). Germline V gives CDR1 SGDLS, CDR2 YYNGEE. The CDR3 is 13 residues long. Trimming cost V 4 bases and J 3 bases, with 11 bases left between them. CDR3 in amino acids: CASSSNRDYEQYF. CDR3 DNA sequence: TGTGCCAGCAGCTCCAACAGGGACTACGAGCAGTACTTC.

The chain is built from TRBV27 and TRBJ2-5; TRBD2 matches 10 bases. V lost 5 bases and J lost 5; bases outside the gene matches: 5. There are 14 residues in the CDR3. Germline V gene data show CDR1 as MNHEY and CDR2 as SMNVEV (reference sequence). Here the CDR3 reads CASSRGLATETQYF. The CDR3 DNA sequence: TGTGCCAGCAGTAGGGGACTAGCGACGGAGACCCAGTACTTC.